The present T cell receptor beta chain was sequenced within a study of T cell changes during pregnancy in multiple sclerosis. Here immunoSEQ multiplex PCR was the method, and the copy in TCRdb shows in-frame clones only, minus some. This table holds 65,000 to 80,000 clones, approximately 92% found once. Germline assignment: CDR1 SGHRS and CDR2 YFSETQ. Trimming removed 2 bases from V and 0 bases from J, with 11 bases in between. The CDR3 totals 16 residues. The chain links TRBV5-1 to TRBJ2-2; TRBD2 might be the D (5 bases). The sequence was collected from a female donor with multiple sclerosis, enrolled in a pregnancy study. Sequences were derived from CD4+ T cells from peripheral blood mononuclear cells, sampled before pregnancy. The CDR3 loop is CASSLLGGPNTGELFF. For the CDR3, the DNA is TGCGCCAGCAGCTTACTAGGCGGGCCGAACACCGGGGAGCTGTTTTTT.